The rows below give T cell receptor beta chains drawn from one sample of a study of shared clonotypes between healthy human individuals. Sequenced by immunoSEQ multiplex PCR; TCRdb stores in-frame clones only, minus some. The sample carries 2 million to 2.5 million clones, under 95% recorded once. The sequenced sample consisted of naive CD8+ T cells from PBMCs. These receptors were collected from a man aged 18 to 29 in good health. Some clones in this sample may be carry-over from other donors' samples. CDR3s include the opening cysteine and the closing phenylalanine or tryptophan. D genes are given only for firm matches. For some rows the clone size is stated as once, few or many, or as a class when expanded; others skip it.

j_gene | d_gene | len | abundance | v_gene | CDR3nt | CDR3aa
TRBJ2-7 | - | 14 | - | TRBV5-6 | TGTGCCAGCAGCTTTGGGCCCCGACCCTACGAGCAGTACTTC | CASSFGPRPYEQYF
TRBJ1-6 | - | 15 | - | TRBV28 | TGTGCCAGCAGTTTATGGCATGGGTCATATTCACCCCTCCACTTT | CASSLWHGSYSPLHF
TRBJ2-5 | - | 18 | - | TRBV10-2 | TGCGCCAGCAGTGAGGTTAGGGCCCCGATCTCCGGTCAGGAGACCCAGTACTTC | CASSEVRAPISGQETQYF
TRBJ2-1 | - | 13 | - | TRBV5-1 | TGCGCCAGCAGCTTGGGCCCTTCTGGGGAGCAGTTCTTC | CASSLGPSGEQFF
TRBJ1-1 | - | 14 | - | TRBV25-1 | TGTGCCAGCAGTTTTTCCGCCGGAAACACTGAAGCTTTCTTT | CASSFSAGNTEAFF
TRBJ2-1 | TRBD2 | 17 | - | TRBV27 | TGTGCCAGCAGTTCCAGGGACGCGCGGACTAGATACAATGAGCAGTTCTTC | CASSSRDARTRYNEQFF
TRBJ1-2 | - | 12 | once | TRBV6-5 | TGTGCCAGCAGTTCCCTGGACGGTGGCTACACCTTC | CASSSLDGGYTF
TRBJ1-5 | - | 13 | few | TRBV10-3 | TGTGCCATCAGTGAGTCAGGGAGTCAGCCCCAGCATTTT | CAISESGSQPQHF
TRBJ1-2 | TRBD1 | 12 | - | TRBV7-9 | TGTGCCAGCACAGGGGGCGCGGGAGGCTACACCTTC | CASTGGAGGYTF
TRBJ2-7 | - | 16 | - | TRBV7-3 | TGTGCCAGCAGCTTAACGGCCTACGGCGCTACCTACGAGCAGTACTTC | CASSLTAYGATYEQYF
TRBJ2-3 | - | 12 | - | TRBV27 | TGTGCCAGCAGCTCCCGGACAGATACGCAGTATTTT | CASSSRTDTQYF
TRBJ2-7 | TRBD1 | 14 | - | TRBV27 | TGTGCCAGCAGTTTGTCGACAGGGACCTACGAGCAGTACTTC | CASSLSTGTYEQYF
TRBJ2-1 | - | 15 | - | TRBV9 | TGTGCCAGCAGCGGATCCGGGACGGTGGACAATGAGCAGTTCTTC | CASSGSGTVDNEQFF
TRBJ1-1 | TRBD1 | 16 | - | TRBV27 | TGTGCCAGCAGTTTAAGGCCGGGGACAGTGGAAACTGAAGCTTTCTTT | CASSLRPGTVETEAFF
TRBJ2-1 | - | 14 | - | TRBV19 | TGTGCCAGTAGCGAACTTTACTCCTACAATGAGCAGTTCTTC | CASSELYSYNEQFF
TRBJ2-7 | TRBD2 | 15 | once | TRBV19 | TGTGCCAGTAGCGAAAACGGGAGGGCCTTTTACGAGCAGTACTTC | CASSENGRAFYEQYF
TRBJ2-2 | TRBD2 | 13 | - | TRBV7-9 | TGTGCCAGCAGCTTAGCAGCGGGAGGGGAGCTGTTTTTT | CASSLAAGGELFF
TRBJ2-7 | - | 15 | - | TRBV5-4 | TGTGCCAGCAGCTCGCCACATGGAGGGGTTTACGAGCAGTACTTC | CASSSPHGGVYEQYF
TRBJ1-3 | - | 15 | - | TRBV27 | TGTGCCAGCAGTTTATCATCGGGGTCTGGAAACACCATATATTTT | CASSLSSGSGNTIYF
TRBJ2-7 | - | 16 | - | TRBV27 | TGTGCCAGCAGTCCCTCCTATTACAGGGTCCCCTACGAGCAGTACTTC | CASSPSYYRVPYEQYF
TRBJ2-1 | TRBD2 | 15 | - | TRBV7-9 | TGTGCCAGCAGCTTAGCACTAGCGGTTAGGAATGAGCAGTTCTTC | CASSLALAVRNEQFF
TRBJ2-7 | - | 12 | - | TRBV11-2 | TGTGCCAGCAGCCCAAGGGCCATCGAGCAGTACTTC | CASSPRAIEQYF
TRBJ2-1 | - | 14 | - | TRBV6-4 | TGTGCCAGCAGTGACCGTGCCGGTTACAATGAGCAGTTCTTC | CASSDRAGYNEQFF
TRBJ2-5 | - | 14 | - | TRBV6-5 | TGTGCCAGCAGTTACGGTGGGGGTAGGGAGACCCAGTACTTC | CASSYGGGRETQYF
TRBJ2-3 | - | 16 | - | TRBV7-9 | TGTGCCAGCAGCCCCGGGTGGTCCGGAGGCACAGATACGCAGTATTTT | CASSPGWSGGTDTQYF
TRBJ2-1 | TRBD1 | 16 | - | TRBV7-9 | TGTGCCAGCAGCGAACAACAGGGGCTAGAATACAATGAGCAGTTCTTC | CASSEQQGLEYNEQFF
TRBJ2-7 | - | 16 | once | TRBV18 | TGTGCCAGCTCACCACCAGTTAGCGATCCATCCTACGAGCAGTACTTC | CASSPPVSDPSYEQYF
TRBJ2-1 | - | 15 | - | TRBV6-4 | TGTGCCAGCAGTCATGACAGGAGCTCCTACAATGAGCAGTTCTTC | CASSHDRSSYNEQFF
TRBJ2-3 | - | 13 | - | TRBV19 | TGTGCCAGTAGTCCACGGATCACAGATACGCAGTATTTT | CASSPRITDTQYF
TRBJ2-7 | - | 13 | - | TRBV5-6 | TGTGCCAGCAGCGGGGGAGGAACCTACGAGCAGTACTTC | CASSGGGTYEQYF
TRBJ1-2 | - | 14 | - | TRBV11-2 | TGTGCCAGCAGCTTAGCGAACAGAAACTATGGCTACACCTTC | CASSLANRNYGYTF
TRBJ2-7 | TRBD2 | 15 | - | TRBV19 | TGTGCCAGTAGCCCTCCGGGACTAGCGGGTTACGAGCAGTACTTC | CASSPPGLAGYEQYF
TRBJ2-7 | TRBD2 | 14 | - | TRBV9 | TGTGCCAGCACGGATTCGGCGGGAGGAGACGAGCAGTACTTC | CASTDSAGGDEQYF
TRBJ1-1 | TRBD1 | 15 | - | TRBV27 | TGTGCCAGCAGACCTTCCTGGACAGGGAACACTGAAGCTTTCTTT | CASRPSWTGNTEAFF
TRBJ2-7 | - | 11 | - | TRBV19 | TGTGCCAGTAGGGCAAACTACGAGCAGTACTTC | CASRANYEQYF
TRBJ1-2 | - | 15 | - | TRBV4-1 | TGCGCCAGCAGCCACCGCGTCGGGGTTCAAGGGGGCTACACCTTC | CASSHRVGVQGGYTF
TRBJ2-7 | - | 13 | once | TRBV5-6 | TGTGCCAGCAGCCCCTCGCGGGGACCCGAGCAGTACTTC | CASSPSRGPEQYF
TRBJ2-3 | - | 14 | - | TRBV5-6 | TGTGCCAGCGGAGGCGGCGCGTACACAGATACGCAGTATTTT | CASGGGAYTDTQYF
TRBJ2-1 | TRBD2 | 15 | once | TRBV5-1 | TGCGCCAGCAGCCCGGGGCGGGAGATTTACAATGAGCAGTTCTTC | CASSPGREIYNEQFF
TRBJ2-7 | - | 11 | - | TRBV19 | TGTGCCAGTAGTAGTGGGAGGGAGCAGTACTTC | CASSSGREQYF
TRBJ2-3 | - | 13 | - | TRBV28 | TGTGCCAGCAGTTTACTTCGAATCGATACGCAGTATTTT | CASSLLRIDTQYF
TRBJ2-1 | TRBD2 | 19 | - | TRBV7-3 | TGTGCCAGCAGCTTAATCGGTGGGTCTCAGCGGGAGATAAACAATGAGCAGTTCTTC | CASSLIGGSQREINNEQFF
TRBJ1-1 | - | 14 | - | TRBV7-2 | TGTGCCAGCAGCTTTGGTGTGCTTTCGACTGAAGCTTTCTTT | CASSFGVLSTEAFF
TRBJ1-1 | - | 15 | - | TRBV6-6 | TGTGCCAGCAGTAAGACCCTGGGGCTGAACACTGAAGCTTTCTTT | CASSKTLGLNTEAFF
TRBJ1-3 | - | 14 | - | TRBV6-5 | TGTGCCAGCAGTTACCGGGTCTCTGGAAACACCATATATTTT | CASSYRVSGNTIYF
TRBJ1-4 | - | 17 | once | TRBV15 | TGTGCCACCAGCCCGCGATTATTACGTGCAACTAATGAAAAACTGTTTTTT | CATSPRLLRATNEKLFF
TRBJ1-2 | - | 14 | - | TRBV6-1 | TGTGCCAGCACCGAGGGGGGGGCGGCCGTGGGCTACACCTTC | CASTEGGAAVGYTF
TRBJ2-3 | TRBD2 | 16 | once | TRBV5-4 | TGTGCCAGCAGCGGGGGACTAGCGGGACCAACAGATACGCAGTATTTT | CASSGGLAGPTDTQYF
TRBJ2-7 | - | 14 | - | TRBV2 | TGTGCCAGCAGTGAAGGGGACTCCCTCTACGAGCAGTACTTC | CASSEGDSLYEQYF
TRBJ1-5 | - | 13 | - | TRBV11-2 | TGTGCCAGCAGCTTAGGCCTGAGGGGGCCCCAGCATTTT | CASSLGLRGPQHF
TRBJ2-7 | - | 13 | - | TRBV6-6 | TGTGCCAGCAGTTACATCCACGTCGACGAGCAGTACTTC | CASSYIHVDEQYF
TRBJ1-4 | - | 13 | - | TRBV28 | TGTGCCAGCAGATACGGCAGGGCGGAAAAACTGTTTTTT | CASRYGRAEKLFF
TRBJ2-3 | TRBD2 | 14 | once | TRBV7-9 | TGTGCCAGCAGCTTCTTCAGCGGGGCAGATACGCAGTATTTT | CASSFFSGADTQYF
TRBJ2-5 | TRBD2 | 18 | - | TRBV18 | TGTGCCAGCTCACACCTAGCGGGAGTTGTACATTTACGAGAGACCCAGTACTTC | CASSHLAGVVHLRETQYF
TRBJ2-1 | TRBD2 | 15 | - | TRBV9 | TGTGCCAGCAGCGGCGGCGGGAGGCCGTACAATGAGCAGTTCTTC | CASSGGGRPYNEQFF
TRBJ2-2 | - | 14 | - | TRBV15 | TGTGCCACCAGCAGGGATACACGGTCCGGGGAGCTGTTTTTT | CATSRDTRSGELFF
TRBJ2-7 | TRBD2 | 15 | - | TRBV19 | TGTGCCAGTAGTACCGGACTAGCGGGAGGGCACGAGCAGTACTTC | CASSTGLAGGHEQYF
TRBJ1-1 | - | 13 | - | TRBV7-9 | TGTGCCAGCAGAGGTAGGGTTGACCCTGAAGCTTTCTTT | CASRGRVDPEAFF